A single sample gave rise to the 25 T cell receptor beta chains below, sequenced in a study of CD8 T cells in ankylosing spondylitis. TCRdb fed the 5' RACE reads into MiXCR, producing one record per CDR3 protein. The sample records around 150,000 distinct CDR3 sequences, more than 9.5% being singletons. Material for sequencing was blood, either unsorted or a sorted T cell fraction (not recorded which). These receptor sequences come from a female donor with ankylosing spondylitis or in good health (not recorded which).

This chain joins TRBV5-5 and TRBJ2-1; D perhaps matches TRBD1 (6 bases). CDR1 and CDR2 from the germline V gene are SGHKS and YYEKEE (reference sequence). There are 14 residues in the CDR3. Trimming pared 8 bases from V and 0 bases from J, leaving 12 bases between. CDR3 DNA sequence: TGTGCCAGTGGACAGCCGAGCTCCTACAATGAGCAGTTCTTC. Residues: CASGQPSSYNEQFF.

This clonotype was detected ten times or more. The chain has TRBV5-1 and TRBJ1-1; the D gene is possibly TRBD1 (5 bases). From germline, CDR1 is SGHRS and CDR2 YFSETQ. This CDR3 spans 16 amino acids. With 3 bases removed from V and 0 bases from J, the gap between germline ends came to 15 bases. The CDR3 here is CASSSGTSWVNTEAFF. CDR3 nucleotide sequence: TGCGCCAGCAGCTCAGGGACTTCTTGGGTGAACACTGAAGCTTTCTTT. Drawing the rest from reference TRBV5-1 and TRBJ1-1, the complete variable domain is KAGVTQTPRYLIKTRGQQVTLSCSPISGHRSVSWYQQTPGQGLQFLFEYFSETQRNKGNFPGRFSGRQFSNSRSEMNVSTLELGDSALYLCASSSGTSWVNTEAFFGQGTRLTVV.

This clonotype came up many times. This chain uses TRBV9 with TRBJ2-1; 9 bases line up with TRBD1. V shed 6 bases and J 5 bases; nucleotides not matched to a gene: 12. The CDR3 totals 16 residues. The germline CDR1 and CDR2 sequences are SGDLS and YYNGEE. In DNA form, the CDR3 reads TGTGCCAGCACTACCTCCGGGACAGGGAGAAACAATGAGCAGTTCTTC. Residues: CASTTSGTGRNNEQFF.

Many counts were recorded for this clonotype. The rearrangement joins TRBV29-1 to TRBJ1-1; D is possibly TRBD1 (5 bases). The CDR3 extends over 13 amino acids. The germline CDR1 and CDR2 sequences are SQVTM and ANQGSEA. V lost 4 bases to trimming and J lost 3 bases, with 12 bases between them. This CDR3 reads CSVGDGPYTEAFF. The CDR3 DNA sequence: TGCAGCGTTGGGGACGGGCCTTACACTGAAGCTTTCTTT.

This clonotype came up many times. This sequence joins TRBV19 and TRBJ2-3; no clear D gene. This CDR3 is built from 14 residues. In germline, CDR1 is LNHDA, CDR2 SQIVND (reference sequence). The V end was cut by 8 bases, the J end by 2 bases, with 14 bases between. CDR3 amino acids: CASGSSYITDTQYF. CDR3 bases: TGTGCCAGTGGTTCCTCCTATATCACAGATACGCAGTATTTT.

This clonotype showed up just once. J is TRBJ2-3 and V is TRBV6-2 or TRBV6-3, with 13 nucleotides matching TRBD2. The CDR3 has 16 amino acids. V dropped 6 bases and J dropped 9; count of bases not matched to a gene: 12. Germline values: CDR1 MNHEY, CDR2 SVGEGT. CDR3 DNA sequence: TGTGCCAGCAGCTCGACTAGCGGGGGGTCCACAGGGACGCAGTATTTT. Protein: CASSSTSGGSTGTQYF.

The sample holds many counts of this clonotype. The genes are TRBV12-3 or TRBV12-4 and TRBJ2-7; D gene uncertain. The V and J ends lost 5 bases and 0 bases respectively, with 8 bases between them. This CDR3 is 13 amino acids long. CDR3 in amino acids: CASSPRPSYEQYF. The CDR3 DNA sequence: TGTGCCAGCAGTCCCAGACCCTCCTACGAGCAGTACTTC.

This clonotype was detected ten times or more. The rearrangement links TRBV5-1 to TRBJ1-1, with D possibly matching TRBD1 (6 bases). CDR3 length: 15 amino acids. Germline assignment: CDR1 SGHRS and CDR2 YFSETQ. Between the trimmed V and J ends, which lost 5 bases and 4 bases, there was a span of 18 bases. CDR3 nucleotide sequence: TGCGCCAGCAGGCCACGGGGGCAGGCGAGCACTGAAGCTTTCTTT. The encoded protein is CASRPRGQASTEAFF.

This clonotype occurred many times. The J gene is TRBJ1-6, the V gene TRBV12-3 or TRBV12-4; D is unclear. V was trimmed by 6 bases and J by 7 bases, leaving 7 bases between them. This CDR3 is built from 12 residues. The CDR3 DNA is TGTGCCAGCAGCCGTTCAAATTCACCCCTCCACTTT. This encodes CASSRSNSPLHF.

V is TRBV12-3 or TRBV12-4 and J is TRBJ1-2; D is unclear. CDR3 size: 14 residues. V was clipped by 6 bases and J by 6 bases, with 17 bases between them. CDR3 in DNA: TGTGCCAGCAGCCCCCCCCCTAGTCGGGATGGCTACACCTTC. Encoded protein: CASSPPPSRDGYTF.

A word on this clonotype: A read error may explain this, as a much larger clone is one base away. V is TRBV11-1 and J is TRBJ2-2; D is perhaps TRBD2 (5 bases). The CDR3 has 13 amino acids. Looked up from germline, CDR1 is SGHAT and CDR2 is FQDESV (reference sequence). CDR3 residues: CASTLSAAGEPFF. CDR3 sequence (DNA): TGTGCCAGCACCCTATCAGCGGCCGGGGAGCCGTTTTTT.

J is TRBJ1-2 and V is TRBV3-1; D is unresolved. Trimming took 1 base from V and 2 from J, leaving 8 bases between them. Looked up from germline, CDR1 is LGHDT and CDR2 is YNNKEL (reference sequence). This CDR3 is 14 amino acids long. CDR3 region: CASSQGAANYGYTF. CDR3 DNA sequence: TGTGCCAGCAGCCAAGGGGCAGCGAACTATGGCTACACCTTC.

This clonotype was seen repeatedly, ten times or more. V gene TRBV20-1 combines with J gene TRBJ2-1; 8 bases map to TRBD1. V lost 4 bases, J lost 4 bases, and 6 bases stayed unmatched. The germline V gene encodes CDR1 DFQATT and CDR2 SNEGSKA (reference sequence). This CDR3 comprises 14 residues. The CDR3 nucleotides read TGCAGTGCTAAACAGGGGGGTTCGTACAATGAGCAGTTCTTC. This translates into CSAKQGGSYNEQFF.

This clonotype was detected ten times or more. The chain recombines TRBV12-3 or TRBV12-4 with TRBJ1-2; a weak D match, TRBD1 (6 bases). The CDR3 runs 13 residues. The V gene lost 9 bases and the J gene lost 7 bases, with 18 bases spanning the gap. The CDR3 here is CASTSQGGLGYTF. The CDR3 DNA reads TGTGCCAGTACTTCACAGGGAGGGCTTGGCTACACCTTC.

This clonotype was recorded at least ten times. V gene TRBV5-1 combines with J gene TRBJ2-3; D ambiguous. Per the germline V gene, CDR1 is SGHRS and CDR2 is YFSETQ. The CDR3 runs to 15 residues. The ends were cut back, 0 bases at V and 2 bases at J, with 10 bases in the middle. The CDR3: CASSLGGKFTDTQYF. DNA for the CDR3: TGCGCCAGCAGCTTGGGGGGTAAATTCACAGATACGCAGTATTTT.

This clonotype was observed many times. The genes are TRBV21-1 and TRBJ2-6; the DNA was not used to check the table's D call, TRBD1. TRBV21-1 is assigned pseudogene status. This CDR3 comprises 17 residues. The DNA of the CDR3 is TGTGCCAGCAGCAAAGTGGCAGGGGACTCTGGGGCCAACGTCCTGACTTTC. This gives the protein CASSKVAGDSGANVLTF.

This clonotype has a handful of counts. V is TRBV7-6 and J is TRBJ1-2; the match to TRBD1 covers 11 bases. Losses at the gene ends were 5 bases for V and 5 bases for J; bases not matched to a gene: 7. This CDR3 spans 15 amino acids. Germline assignment: CDR1 SGHVS and CDR2 FNYEAQ. For the CDR3, the DNA is TGTGCCAGCAGCCCGAGGACAGGGGGCGTGTATGGCTACACCTTC. This gives the protein CASSPRTGGVYGYTF. Filled out from reference TRBV7-6 and TRBJ1-2, the complete variable domain reads GAGVSQSPRYKVTKRGQDVALRCDPISGHVSLYWYRQALGQGPEFLTYFNYEAQQDKSGLPNDRFSAERPEGSISTLTIQRTEQRDSAMYRCASSPRTGGVYGYTFGSGTRLTVV.

This clonotype was observed many times. The chain joins TRBV12-3 or TRBV12-4 to TRBJ1-1; TRBD1 aligns across 8 bases. V lost 5 bases to trimming and J lost 4 bases; unmatched junction nucleotides: 9. This CDR3 comprises 15 residues. The CDR3 DNA is TGTGCCAGCAGTCAAACCGGACAGGGTGGCACTGAAGCTTTCTTT. Its translation: CASSQTGQGGTEAFF.

This clonotype showed up many times. The CDR3 sequence is CASSWDLRSTEAFF. The CDR3 region has the DNA TGTGCCAGCAGCTGGGACCTAAGGAGCACTGAAGCTTTCTTT. V and J are TRBV11-3 and TRBJ1-1; perhaps TRBD1 as D (5 bases). CDR3 length equals 14 residues. The V gene lost 4 bases and the J gene lost 4 bases, with 13 bases spanning the gap. In germline, CDR1 is SGHNT, CDR2 YENEEA.

As to this clonotype: A much larger clone differs from this one at a single base, so this may be a read error. V is TRBV12-3 or TRBV12-4 and J is TRBJ2-2; 8 nucleotides agree with TRBD2. Losses at the gene ends were 2 bases for V and 1 base for J; bases not matched to a gene: 3. The CDR3 has 16 amino acids. The CDR3 DNA follows: TGTGCCAGCAGTTTAAATAGCGGGATGAACACCGGGGAGCTGTTTTTT. This codes for CASSLNSGMNTGELFF.

As concerns this clonotype: A read error is possible here, since a much larger clone lies one base away. The chain combines TRBV3-1 with TRBJ2-3; D is possibly TRBD2 (5 bases). CDR3 size: 17 residues. Germline CDR1 LGHDT, CDR2 YNNKEL (reference sequence). CDR3 nucleotides: TGTGCCTGCAGCCAAGTTCTGTCTGAGGGAAGGAGGGATACGCAGTATTTT. Protein product: CACSQVLSEGRRDTQYF.

This clonotype was counted many times. V gene TRBV15 combines with J gene TRBJ2-3, with TRBD2 matching 9 bases. The ends lost 1 base at V and 4 bases at J; junction bases unmatched: 9. Germline V gene data show CDR1 as LNHNV and CDR2 as YYDKDF (reference sequence). There are 17 residues in the CDR3. CDR3 residues: CATSRAIQSGRPDTQYF. As DNA, the CDR3 is TGTGCCACCAGCAGAGCGATCCAGAGCGGGAGGCCAGATACGCAGTATTTT.

Many counts were recorded for this clonotype. The chain is built from TRBV5-1 and TRBJ2-3; 7 bases align to TRBD1. Germline lookup yields CDR1 SGHRS and CDR2 YFSETQ. Trimming removed 4 bases from V and 5 bases from J; junction bases left unmatched: 7. This CDR3 contains 14 residues. The CDR3 sequence is CASSNGQERDTQYF. DNA for the CDR3: TGCGCCAGCAGCAACGGACAGGAGCGAGATACGCAGTATTTT.

This clonotype occurred many times. This rearrangement joins TRBV20-1 to TRBJ2-7; 10 bases are a match to TRBD2. CDR1 and CDR2 from the germline V gene are DFQATT and SNEGSKA (reference sequence). Trimming at V came to 5 bases and at J to 0 bases, leaving 10 bases not matched to a gene. This CDR3 region has 16 residues. This CDR3 reads CSASALSGRISYEQYF. The CDR3 bases are TGCAGTGCTTCCGCCCTTAGCGGGAGGATCTCCTACGAGCAGTACTTC.

This clonotype occurred many times. The chain employs TRBV10-3 and TRBJ1-5, with D possibly TRBD1 on 5 matching bases. CDR3 size: 13 residues. Germline V gene lookup returns CDR1 ENHRY and CDR2 SYGVKD. Trimming stripped 4 bases from V and 3 bases from J, with 7 bases between. The DNA of the CDR3 is TGTGCCATCAGTGTGACAGCCAATCAGCCCCAGCATTTT. Translated: CAISVTANQPQHF.